This T cell receptor beta chain comes out of a study of blood T cell repertoires in COVID-19. The overall study: Sites in the United States, Italy and Spain provided acute and convalescent COVID-19 samples. The analysed material was cDNA or gDNA that came from T cells, B-cell-depleted T cells, or PBMCs.

The CDR3 has 14 amino acids. Germline CDR1 and CDR2: SGHTA and FQGTGA. Trimming shortened V by 5 bases and J by 4 bases, and 12 bases separated the two germline ends. In the original workflow: Reference gene primer amplification yielded estimated nucleated cell counts. The data were produced by immunoSEQ multiplex PCR, yet TCRdb's version contains in-frame clones alone and is incomplete. The V and J calls and the clone size are those of that table, but D and trimming were determined from the DNA. The profile covers roughly 260,000 clones, with roughly 87% appearing a single time and about 2.2% taken by the ten largest.

Input material: peripheral blood. The source of this sequence is a woman in her 50s who had recovered from COVID-19. The rearrangement uses TRBV7-3 and TRBJ2-1, with D unresolved. The CDR3 region is CASSISPAYNEQFF. Here the CDR3 DNA reads TGTGCCAGCAGCATTAGTCCCGCGTACAATGAGCAGTTCTTC.